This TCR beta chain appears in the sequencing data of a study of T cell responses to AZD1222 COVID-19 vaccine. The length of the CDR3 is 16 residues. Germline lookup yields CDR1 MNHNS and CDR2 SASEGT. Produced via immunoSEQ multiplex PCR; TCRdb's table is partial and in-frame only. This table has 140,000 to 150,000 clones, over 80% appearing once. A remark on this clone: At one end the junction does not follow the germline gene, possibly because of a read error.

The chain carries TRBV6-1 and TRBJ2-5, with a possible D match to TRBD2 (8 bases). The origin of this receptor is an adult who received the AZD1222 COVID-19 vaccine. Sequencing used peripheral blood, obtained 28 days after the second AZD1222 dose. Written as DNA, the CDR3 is TGTGCCAGCTGTGAAGGCGGGGGGAGGGGGCGGGAGACCCAGTACTTC. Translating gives CASCEGGGRGRETQYF.